What follows is one T cell receptor (beta chain) and its context. Its target is not known. The sample comes from a study of T cell responses to AZD1222 COVID-19 vaccine. As for the study in general: Pooled samples include second doses given at about 4 or 12 weeks.

In germline, CDR1 is SGHNT, CDR2 YYREEE (reference sequence). The junction had 11 bases not matched to a gene; V was cut back by 3 bases and J by 2 bases. This CDR3 region has 18 residues. Study conclusions and caveats: There were mostly white British donors and more females than males, and clonal diversity was possibly underestimated.

Assay used: immunoSEQ multiplex PCR; TCRdb lists only in-frame clones, some missing. The sample has 150,000 or so clones, 80% to 90% seen once. The chain combines TRBV5-4 with TRBJ2-6; TRBD2 matches at 7 bases. The specimen comprised peripheral blood, sampled on day 0 of AZD1222 vaccination. This receptor was obtained from an adult in good health. The CDR3 coding sequence is TGTGCCAGCAGCTGGGGAGGGGCAGCCCTCGCTGGGGCCAACGTCCTGACTTTC. Translation gives CASSWGGAALAGANVLTF.